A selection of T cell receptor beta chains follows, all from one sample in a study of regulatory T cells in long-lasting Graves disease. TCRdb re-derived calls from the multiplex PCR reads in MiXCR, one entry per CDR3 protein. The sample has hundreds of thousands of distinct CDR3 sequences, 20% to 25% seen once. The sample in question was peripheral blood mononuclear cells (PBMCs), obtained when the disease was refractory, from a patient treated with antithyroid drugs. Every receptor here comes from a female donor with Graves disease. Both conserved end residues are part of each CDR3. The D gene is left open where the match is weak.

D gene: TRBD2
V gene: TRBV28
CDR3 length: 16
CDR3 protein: CASRGLAGVGQETQYF

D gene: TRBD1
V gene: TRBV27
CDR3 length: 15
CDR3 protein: CASSLETGGAGGYTF

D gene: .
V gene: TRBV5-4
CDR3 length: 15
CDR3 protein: CASSLEQPLNTEAFF

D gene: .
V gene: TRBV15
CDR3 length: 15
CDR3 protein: CATSSEMSSGNTIYF

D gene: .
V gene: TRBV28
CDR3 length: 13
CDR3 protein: CASSLQQTYEQYF

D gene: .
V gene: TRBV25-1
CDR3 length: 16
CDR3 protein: CASSEYSGESYNEQFF

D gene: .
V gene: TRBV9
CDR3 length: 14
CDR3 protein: CASSSDSRAYEQYF

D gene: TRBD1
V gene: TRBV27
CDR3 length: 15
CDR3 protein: CASSLGQGFREKLFF

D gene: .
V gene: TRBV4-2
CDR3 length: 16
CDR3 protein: CASSQGPENVEGTQYF

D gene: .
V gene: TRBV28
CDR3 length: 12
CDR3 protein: CASWGDSDTQYF

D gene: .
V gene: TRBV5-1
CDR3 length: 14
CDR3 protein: CASSFGREPYEQYF

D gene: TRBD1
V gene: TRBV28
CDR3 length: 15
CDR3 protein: CASSPQGAGANVLTF

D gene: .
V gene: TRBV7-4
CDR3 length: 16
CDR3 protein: CASSSPGDKEYNEQFF

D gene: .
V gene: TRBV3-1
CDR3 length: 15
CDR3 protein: CASSYGPPGNQPQHF

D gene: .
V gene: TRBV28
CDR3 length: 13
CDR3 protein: CASSQQGNYGYTF

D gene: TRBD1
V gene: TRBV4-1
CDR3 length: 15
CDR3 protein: CASSQEGQGGTEAFF

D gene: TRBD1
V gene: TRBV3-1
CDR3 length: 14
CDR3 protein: CASSQYTGEETQYF

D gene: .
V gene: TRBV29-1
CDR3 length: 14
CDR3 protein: CSVGVGGTTYEQYF

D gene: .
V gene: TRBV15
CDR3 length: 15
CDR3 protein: CATSRDQGFSYEQYF

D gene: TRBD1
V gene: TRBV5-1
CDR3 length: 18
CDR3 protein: CASSSWDSYSSGANVLTF

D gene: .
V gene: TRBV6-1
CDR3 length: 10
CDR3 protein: CASSNQPQHF

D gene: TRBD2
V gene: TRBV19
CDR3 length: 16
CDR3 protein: CASSMGGLADAGELFF

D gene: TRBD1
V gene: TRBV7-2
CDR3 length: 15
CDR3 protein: CASSLIMTGDQPQHF

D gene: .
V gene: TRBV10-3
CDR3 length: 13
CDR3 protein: CAISEAGNQPQHF

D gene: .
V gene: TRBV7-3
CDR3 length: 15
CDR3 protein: CASSLLGSGDNEQFF

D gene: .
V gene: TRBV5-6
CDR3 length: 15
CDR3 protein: CASSSGAGAEETQYF

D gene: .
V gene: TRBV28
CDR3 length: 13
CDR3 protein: CASSLQGFYGYTF

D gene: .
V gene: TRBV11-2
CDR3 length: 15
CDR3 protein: CASSLNGLPSNEQFF

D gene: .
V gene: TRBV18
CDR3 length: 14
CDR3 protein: CASSRAVNTGELFF

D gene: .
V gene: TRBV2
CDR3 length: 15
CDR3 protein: CASSGGGLIDYEQYF

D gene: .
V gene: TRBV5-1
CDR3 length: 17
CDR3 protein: CASSLDPGTTLTYEQYF

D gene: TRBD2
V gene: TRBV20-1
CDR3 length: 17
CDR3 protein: CSASLAGRSSSTDTQYF

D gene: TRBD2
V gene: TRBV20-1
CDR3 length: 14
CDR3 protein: CSAQKTSGTYEQYF

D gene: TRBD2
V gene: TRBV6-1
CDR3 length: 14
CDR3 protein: CASTELAGVHEQYF

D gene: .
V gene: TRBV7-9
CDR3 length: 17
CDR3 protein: CASSTEQGALFSTEAFF

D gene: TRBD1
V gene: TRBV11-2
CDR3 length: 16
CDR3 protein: CASSQDPGTGSYEQYF

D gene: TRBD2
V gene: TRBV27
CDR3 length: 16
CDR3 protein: CASSYAGTSGRYEQYF

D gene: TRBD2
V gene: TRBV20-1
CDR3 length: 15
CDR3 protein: CSARLAAGGTWELFF

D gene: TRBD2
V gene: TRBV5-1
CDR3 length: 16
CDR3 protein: CASSPTSGPWNNEQFF

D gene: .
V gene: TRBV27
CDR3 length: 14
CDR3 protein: CASSLTAFNEKLFF

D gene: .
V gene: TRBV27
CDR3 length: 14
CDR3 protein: CACSTLTGSYEQYF

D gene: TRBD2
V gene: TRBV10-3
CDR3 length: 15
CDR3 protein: CAISEGSGRANEQFF

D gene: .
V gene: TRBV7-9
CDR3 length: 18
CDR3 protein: CASSFPGSRGLNTGELFF

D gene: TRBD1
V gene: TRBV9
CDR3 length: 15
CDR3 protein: CASSVGDSDRDEQYF

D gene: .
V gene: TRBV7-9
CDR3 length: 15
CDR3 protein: CASSSIRREANEQFF

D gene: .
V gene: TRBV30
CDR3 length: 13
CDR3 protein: CAWDPLGTGELFF

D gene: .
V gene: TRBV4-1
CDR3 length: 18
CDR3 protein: CASSQGVNLGGRGNEQFF

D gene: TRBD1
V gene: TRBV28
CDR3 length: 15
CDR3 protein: CASSHGTGKRYEQYF

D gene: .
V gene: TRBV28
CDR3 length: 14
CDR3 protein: CASGKVRAAYEQYF